This TCR beta chain was sequenced for a study of blood T cell repertoires in COVID-19. The wider study: Specimens from acute and convalescent COVID-19 originated in the United States, Italy and Spain. T cells, B-cell-depleted T cells, or PBMCs supplied cDNA or gDNA.

CDR1 and CDR2 (germline): SGHNT, YYREEE (reference sequence). Trimming took 3 bases from V and 8 from J; bases not matched to a gene: 9. The CDR3 has 14 residues. Seattle patients were enrolled during active infection and followed longitudinally. In the original workflow: Amplified reference gene primers provided the basis for estimating nucleated cell counts. Produced via immunoSEQ multiplex PCR; TCRdb's table is partial and in-frame only. V and J calls and clone size come straight from that table; D and trimming were deduced from the DNA. The sample carries nearly 250,000 clones, roughly 82% recorded once.

The receptor was derived from a woman of 80 years or more with COVID-19, enrolled during active disease. The chain recombines TRBV5-4 with TRBJ1-2, with 8 nucleotides matching TRBD1. Sequencing was carried out using peripheral blood. CDR3 region: CASSWKTGQGGYTF. The CDR3 nucleotides read TGTGCCAGCAGCTGGAAGACCGGACAGGGCGGCTACACCTTC. Complete variable domain (other parts from reference TRBV5-4 and TRBJ1-2): ETGVTQSPTHLIKTRGQQVTLRCSSQSGHNTVSWYQQALGQGPQFIFQYYREEENGRGNFPPRFSGLQFPNYSSELNVNALELDDSALYLCASSWKTGQGGYTFGSGTRLTVV.